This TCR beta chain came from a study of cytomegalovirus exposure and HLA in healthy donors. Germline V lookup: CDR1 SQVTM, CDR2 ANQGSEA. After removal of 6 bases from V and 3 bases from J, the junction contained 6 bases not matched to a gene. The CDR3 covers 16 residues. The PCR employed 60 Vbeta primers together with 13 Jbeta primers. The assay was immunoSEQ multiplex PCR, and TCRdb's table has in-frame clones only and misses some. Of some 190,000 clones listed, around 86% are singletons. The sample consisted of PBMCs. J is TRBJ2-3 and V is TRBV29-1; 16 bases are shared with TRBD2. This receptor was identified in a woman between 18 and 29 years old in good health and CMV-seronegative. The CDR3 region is CSVGTSGGAGTDTQYF. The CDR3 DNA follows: TGCAGCGTCGGGACTAGCGGGGGGGCCGGAACAGATACGCAGTATTTT.